This TCR beta chain was sequenced in a study of blood T cell repertoires in COVID-19. Study-wide context: Collection of acute and convalescent COVID-19 samples took place in the United States, Italy and Spain. T cells, B-cell-depleted T cells, or PBMCs provided the cDNA or gDNA that served as material.

In the original processing: The assay estimated nucleated cells by amplifying reference gene primers. Here immunoSEQ multiplex PCR was the method, and the copy in TCRdb shows in-frame clones only, minus some. The D gene and trimming were derived from the DNA, and the V and J assignments and clone size from that table. The sample has about 280,000 clones, roughly 80% seen once. Germline V gene data show CDR1 as SNHLY and CDR2 as FYNNEI. There are 15 residues in the CDR3. The J segment lost 2 bases and the V segment lost 9 bases, leaving 12 bases of the junction unmatched. People in the exposed group encountered a COVID-19 case within 2 weeks before entering the study.

The material sequenced was PBMCs or T cells enriched from blood (not recorded which). The clonotype comes from a man aged 35 to 55 who had been exposed to COVID-19. The gene calls are TRBV2 and TRBJ2-5; 7 bases line up with TRBD2. The CDR3 DNA sequence: TGTGCCAGACCCCTCAGCGAGGGAGGGCAAGAGACCCAGTACTTC. Amino acid sequence: CARPLSEGGQETQYF.